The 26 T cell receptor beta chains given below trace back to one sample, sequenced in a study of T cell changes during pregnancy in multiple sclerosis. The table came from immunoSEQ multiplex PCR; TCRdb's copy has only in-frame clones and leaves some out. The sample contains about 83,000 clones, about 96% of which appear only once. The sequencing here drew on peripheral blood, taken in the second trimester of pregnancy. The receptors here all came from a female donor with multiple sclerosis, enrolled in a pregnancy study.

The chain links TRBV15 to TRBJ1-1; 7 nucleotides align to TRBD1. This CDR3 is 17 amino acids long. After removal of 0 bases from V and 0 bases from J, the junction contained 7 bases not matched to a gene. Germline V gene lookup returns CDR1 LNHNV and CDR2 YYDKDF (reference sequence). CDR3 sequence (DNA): TGTGCCACCAGCAGAGATCGGAGGGGGCCCATGAACACTGAAGCTTTCTTT. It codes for CATSRDRRGPMNTEAFF.

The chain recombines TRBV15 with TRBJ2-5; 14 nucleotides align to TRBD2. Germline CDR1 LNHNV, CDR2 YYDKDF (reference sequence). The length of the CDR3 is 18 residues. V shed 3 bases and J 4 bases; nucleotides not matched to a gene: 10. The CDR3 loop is CATSSQSGLAGVVETQYF. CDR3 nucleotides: TGTGCCACCAGCAGTCAATCGGGACTAGCGGGAGTAGTAGAGACCCAGTACTTC.

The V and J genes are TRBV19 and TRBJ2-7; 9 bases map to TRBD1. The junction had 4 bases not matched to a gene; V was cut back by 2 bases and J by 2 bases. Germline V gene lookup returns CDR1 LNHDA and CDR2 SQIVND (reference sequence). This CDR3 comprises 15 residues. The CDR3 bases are TGTGCCAGTAGTATAAGGACAGGGGCCCCCTACGAGCAGTACTTC. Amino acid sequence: CASSIRTGAPYEQYF.

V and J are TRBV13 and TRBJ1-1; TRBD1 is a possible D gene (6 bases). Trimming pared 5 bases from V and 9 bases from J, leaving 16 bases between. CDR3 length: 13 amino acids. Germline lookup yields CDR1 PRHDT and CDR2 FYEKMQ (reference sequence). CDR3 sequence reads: CASSPGDVHKAFF. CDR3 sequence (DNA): TGTGCCAGCAGCCCAGGGGACGTTCACAAAGCTTTCTTT.

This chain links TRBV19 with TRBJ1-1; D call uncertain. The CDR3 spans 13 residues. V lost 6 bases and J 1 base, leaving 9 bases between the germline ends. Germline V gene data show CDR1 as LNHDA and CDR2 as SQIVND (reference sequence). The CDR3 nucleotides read TGTGCCAGTAGCCGACTGAAGAACACTGAAGCTTTCTTT. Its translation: CASSRLKNTEAFF.

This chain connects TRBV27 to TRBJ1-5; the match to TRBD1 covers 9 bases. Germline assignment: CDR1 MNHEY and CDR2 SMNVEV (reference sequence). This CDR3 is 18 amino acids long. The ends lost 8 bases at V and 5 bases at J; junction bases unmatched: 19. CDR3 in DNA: TGTGCCAGCGGTGCGAGCGGGACAGGGATTTTATTTGATCAGCCCCAGCATTTT. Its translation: CASGASGTGILFDQPQHF.

This CDR3 reads CASSYGTPAYNEQFF. CDR3 nucleotides: TGCGCCAGCAGCTACGGGACTCCAGCATACAATGAGCAGTTCTTC. V is TRBV5-1 and J is TRBJ2-1; weak D call: TRBD2 (6 bases). Germline lookup yields CDR1 SGHRS and CDR2 YFSETQ. The CDR3 consists of 15 residues. V dropped 3 bases and J dropped 4 bases, with 14 bases sitting between them.

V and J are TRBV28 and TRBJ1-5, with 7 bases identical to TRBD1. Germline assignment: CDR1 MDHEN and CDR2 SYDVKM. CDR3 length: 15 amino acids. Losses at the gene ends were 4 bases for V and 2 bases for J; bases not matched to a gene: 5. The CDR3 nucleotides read TGTGCCAGCAGTTACCCCGGGACAGGCAATCAGCCCCAGCATTTT. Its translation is CASSYPGTGNQPQHF. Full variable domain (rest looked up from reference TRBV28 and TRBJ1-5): DVKVTQSSRYLVKRTGEKVFLECVQDMDHENMFWYRQDPGLGLRLIYFSYDVKMKEKGDIPEGYSVSREKKERFSLILESASTNQTSMYLCASSYPGTGNQPQHFGDGTRLSIL.

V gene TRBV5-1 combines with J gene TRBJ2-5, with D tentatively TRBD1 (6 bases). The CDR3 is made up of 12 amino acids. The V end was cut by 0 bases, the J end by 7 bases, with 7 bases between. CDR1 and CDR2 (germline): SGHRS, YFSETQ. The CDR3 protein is CASSLATGTQYF. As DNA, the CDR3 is TGCGCCAGCAGCTTGGCGACAGGGACCCAGTACTTC.

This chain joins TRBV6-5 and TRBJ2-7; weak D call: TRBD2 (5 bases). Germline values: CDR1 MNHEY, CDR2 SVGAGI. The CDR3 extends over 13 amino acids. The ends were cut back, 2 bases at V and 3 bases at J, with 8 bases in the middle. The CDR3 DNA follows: TGTGCCAGCAGTTACGGACTCCTCTACGAGCAGTACTTC. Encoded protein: CASSYGLLYEQYF.

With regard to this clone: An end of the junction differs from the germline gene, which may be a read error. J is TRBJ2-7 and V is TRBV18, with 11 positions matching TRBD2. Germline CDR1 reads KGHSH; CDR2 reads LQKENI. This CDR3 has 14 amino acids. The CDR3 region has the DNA TGTGCCAGCTCCCCACTAGCGGGAGAAGGCGAGCAGTACTTC. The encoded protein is CASSPLAGEGEQYF.

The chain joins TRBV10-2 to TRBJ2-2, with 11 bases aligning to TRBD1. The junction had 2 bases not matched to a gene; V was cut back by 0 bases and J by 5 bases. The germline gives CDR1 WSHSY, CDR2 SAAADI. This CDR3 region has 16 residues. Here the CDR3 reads CASSESWDRGTGELFF. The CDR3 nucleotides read TGCGCCAGCAGTGAGTCTTGGGACAGGGGGACCGGGGAGCTGTTTTTT.

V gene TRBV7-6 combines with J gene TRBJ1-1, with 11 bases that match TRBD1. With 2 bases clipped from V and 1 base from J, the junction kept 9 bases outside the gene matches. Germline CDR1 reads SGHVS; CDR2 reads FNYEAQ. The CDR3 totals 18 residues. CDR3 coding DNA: TGTGCCAGCAGCTTAAGGTTGCGGGACAGGGGGGGGAACACTGAAGCTTTCTTT. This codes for CASSLRLRDRGGNTEAFF.

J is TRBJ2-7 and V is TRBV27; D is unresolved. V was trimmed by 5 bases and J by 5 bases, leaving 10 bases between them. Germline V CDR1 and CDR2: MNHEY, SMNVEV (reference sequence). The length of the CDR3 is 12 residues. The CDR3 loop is CASSPPSNEQYF. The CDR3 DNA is TGTGCCAGCAGTCCACCCAGTAACGAGCAGTACTTC.

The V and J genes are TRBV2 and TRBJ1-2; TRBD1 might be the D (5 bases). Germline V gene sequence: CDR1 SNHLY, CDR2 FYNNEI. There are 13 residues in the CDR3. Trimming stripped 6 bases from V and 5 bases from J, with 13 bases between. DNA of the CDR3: TGTGCCAGCAGGGACTCCGGGGGATATGGCTACACCTTC. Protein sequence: CASRDSGGYGYTF.

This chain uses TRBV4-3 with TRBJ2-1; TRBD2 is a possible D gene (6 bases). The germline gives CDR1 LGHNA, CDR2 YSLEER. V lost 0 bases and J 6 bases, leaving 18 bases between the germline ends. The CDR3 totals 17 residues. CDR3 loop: CASSQDPLSGSGNEQFF. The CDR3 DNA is TGCGCCAGCAGCCAAGATCCATTGAGCGGGTCGGGCAATGAGCAGTTCTTC.

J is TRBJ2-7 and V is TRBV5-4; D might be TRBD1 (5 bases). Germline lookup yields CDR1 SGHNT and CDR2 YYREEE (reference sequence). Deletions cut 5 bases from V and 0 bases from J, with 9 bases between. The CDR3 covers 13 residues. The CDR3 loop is CASSLQGSYEQYF. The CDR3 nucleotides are TGTGCCAGCAGTTTGCAGGGCTCCTACGAGCAGTACTTC.

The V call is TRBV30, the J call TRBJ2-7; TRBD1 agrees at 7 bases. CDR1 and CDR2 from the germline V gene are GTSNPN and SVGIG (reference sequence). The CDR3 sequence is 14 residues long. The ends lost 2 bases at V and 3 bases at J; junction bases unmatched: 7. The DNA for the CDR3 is TGTGCCTGGAGTACCGGGACAGCAAACTACGAGCAGTACTTC. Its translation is CAWSTGTANYEQYF.

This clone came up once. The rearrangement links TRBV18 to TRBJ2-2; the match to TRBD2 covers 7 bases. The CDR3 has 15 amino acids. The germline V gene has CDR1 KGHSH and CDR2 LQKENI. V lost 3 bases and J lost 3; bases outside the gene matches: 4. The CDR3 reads CASSPTSTDTGELFF. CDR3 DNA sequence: TGTGCCAGCTCACCGACTAGCACAGACACCGGGGAGCTGTTTTTT.

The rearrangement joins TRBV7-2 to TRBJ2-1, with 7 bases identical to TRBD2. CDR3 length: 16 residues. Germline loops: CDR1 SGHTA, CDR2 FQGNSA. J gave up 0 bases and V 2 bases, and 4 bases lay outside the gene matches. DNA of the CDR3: TGTGCCAGCAGCTTACTAGCGGTCCTCTCCTACAATGAGCAGTTCTTC. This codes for CASSLLAVLSYNEQFF.

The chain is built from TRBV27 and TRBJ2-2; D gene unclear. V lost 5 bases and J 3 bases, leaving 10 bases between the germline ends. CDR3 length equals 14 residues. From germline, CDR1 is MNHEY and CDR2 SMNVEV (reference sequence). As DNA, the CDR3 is TGTGCCAGCAGTCTCGCGGTGGACACCGGGGAGCTGTTTTTT. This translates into CASSLAVDTGELFF.

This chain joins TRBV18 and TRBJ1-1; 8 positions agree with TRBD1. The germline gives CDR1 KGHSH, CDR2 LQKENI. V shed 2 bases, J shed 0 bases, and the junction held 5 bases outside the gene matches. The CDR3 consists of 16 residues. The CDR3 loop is CASSPGQGALNTEAFF. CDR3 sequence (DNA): TGTGCCAGCTCACCAGGGCAGGGGGCTTTGAACACTGAAGCTTTCTTT. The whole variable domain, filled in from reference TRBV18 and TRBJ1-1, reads NAGVMQNPRHLVRRRGQEARLRCSPMKGHSHVYWYRQLPEEGLKFMVYLQKENIIDESGMPKERFSAEFPKEGPSILRIQQVVRGDSAAYFCASSPGQGALNTEAFFGQGTRLTVV.

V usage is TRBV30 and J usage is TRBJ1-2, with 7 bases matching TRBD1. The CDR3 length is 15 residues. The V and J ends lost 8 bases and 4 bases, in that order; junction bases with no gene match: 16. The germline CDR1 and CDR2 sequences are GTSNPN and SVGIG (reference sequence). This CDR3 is CARAQDRVGAYGYTF. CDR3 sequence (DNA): TGTGCCCGGGCCCAAGACAGGGTGGGGGCCTATGGCTACACCTTC.

The DNA of the CDR3 is TGTGCCAGCAGCAAAGCTGGCAGGGGGCAGGGCGAGCAGTACTTC. It specifies CASSKAGRGQGEQYF. The chain carries TRBV21-1 and TRBJ2-7; TRBD1 reflects the table's D call only, with no check against the DNA. TRBV21-1 is annotated as a pseudogene. CDR3 length: 15 amino acids.

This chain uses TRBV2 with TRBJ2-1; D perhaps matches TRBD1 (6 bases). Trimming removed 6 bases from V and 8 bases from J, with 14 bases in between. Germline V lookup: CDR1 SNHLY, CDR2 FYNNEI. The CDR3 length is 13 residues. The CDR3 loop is CASRLFEGDEQFF. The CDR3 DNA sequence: TGTGCCAGCAGGTTGTTTGAGGGGGATGAGCAGTTCTTC.

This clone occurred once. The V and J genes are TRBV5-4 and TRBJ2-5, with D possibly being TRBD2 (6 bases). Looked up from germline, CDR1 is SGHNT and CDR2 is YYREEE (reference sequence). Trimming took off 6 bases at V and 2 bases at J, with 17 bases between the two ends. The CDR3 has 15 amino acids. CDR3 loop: CASTASESGQETQYF. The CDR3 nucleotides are TGTGCCAGCACAGCTAGCGAGAGTGGACAAGAGACCCAGTACTTC. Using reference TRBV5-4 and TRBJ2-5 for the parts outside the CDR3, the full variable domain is ETGVTQSPTHLIKTRGQQVTLRCSSQSGHNTVSWYQQALGQGPQFIFQYYREEENGRGNFPPRFSGLQFPNYSSELNVNALELDDSALYLCASTASESGQETQYFGPGTRLLVL.